The sequence of this TCR beta chain was determined in a study of brain metastases from non-small cell lung cancer. As to this clone: Its antigen is not known.

Produced via immunoSEQ multiplex PCR; TCRdb's table is partial and in-frame only. The sample yields 14,000 to 15,000 clones, about four fifths seen once. Study observations and caveats: T-cell clones appeared expanded in around 60% of brain metastases relative to matched primary tumors. Brain metastases had lower T-cell infiltration than primary tumors.

The TCR comes from a donor aged 40 or over with non-small cell lung cancer. The sequenced sample was primary lung tumor tissue.

CDR3 residues: CASSLTEGRTKAFF. The CDR3 nucleotides read TGTGCCAGCAGTCTAACGGAGGGAAGGACTAAAGCTTTCTTT. This chain links TRBV6-5 with TRBJ1-1, with D unclear. Trimming left V 5 bases short and J 9 bases short, with 19 bases between. The CDR3 is made up of 14 amino acids. The germline V gene has CDR1 MNHEY and CDR2 SVGAGI.